These 12 T cell receptor beta chains originate from one sample sequenced in a study of T cell responses to AZD1222 COVID-19 vaccine. Sequencing used immunoSEQ multiplex PCR; TCRdb keeps in-frame clones, though not all of them. The table shows over 70,000 clones, with about three quarters occurring only once. Sequenced material: peripheral blood, taken 28 days after the second dose of the MenACWY control vaccine. These receptors all stem from an adult who received the MenACWY meningococcal vaccine as a control.

V is TRBV3-1 (or the pseudogene TRBV3-2) and J is TRBJ2-2; no definite D call. The length of the CDR3 is 14 residues. Germline CDR1 LGHDT, CDR2 YNNKEL (reference sequence). With 2 bases removed from V and 1 base from J, the gap between germline ends came to 5 bases. The CDR3 DNA follows: TGTGCCAGCAGCCAATTAAAGAACACCGGGGAGCTGTTTTTT. It encodes CASSQLKNTGELFF.

The chain is built from TRBV5-6 and TRBJ2-7; the match to TRBD2 covers 14 bases. The germline V gene has CDR1 SGHDT and CDR2 YYEEEE. The CDR3 extends over 14 amino acids. The ends lost 3 bases at V and 12 bases at J; junction bases unmatched: 8. Written as DNA, the CDR3 is TGTGCCAGCAGCTCGCTGGGGACTAGCGGGAGTCTGTACTTC. It yields the protein CASSSLGTSGSLYF.

This chain joins TRBV28 and TRBJ2-5; 7 bases align to TRBD1. V was pared by 7 bases and J by 7 bases, with 12 bases of the junction left unmatched. Germline CDR1 and CDR2: MDHEN and SYDVKM. The CDR3 sequence is 14 residues long. The CDR3 reads CASTPRTGRRTQYF. Written as DNA, the CDR3 is TGTGCCAGCACACCAAGGACAGGAAGACGGACCCAGTACTTC.

CDR3 DNA: TGCGCCAGCAGCTTGGCCAGTGGAACCTACGAGCAGTACTTC. Encoded protein: CASSLASGTYEQYF. This sequence joins TRBV5-1 and TRBJ2-7; no clear D gene. Trimming cost V 0 bases and J 2 bases, with 9 bases left between them. The germline CDR1 and CDR2 sequences are SGHRS and YFSETQ. There are 14 residues in the CDR3.

The chain joins TRBV7-8 to TRBJ1-6; D is perhaps TRBD1 (6 bases). V lost 0 bases, J lost 9 bases, and 18 bases lay in between. The CDR3 is 17 residues long. Per germline, CDR1 SGHVS and CDR2 FQNEAQ. The CDR3 is CASSLARGGNARSPLHF. The CDR3 DNA is TGTGCCAGCAGCTTAGCGAGGGGGGGGAATGCACGTTCACCCCTCCACTTT.

J is TRBJ1-6 and V is TRBV7-8, with unresolved D. Per the germline V gene, CDR1 is SGHVS and CDR2 is FQNEAQ. Trimming shortened V by 4 bases and J by 3 bases, and 7 bases separated the two germline ends. The CDR3 is 14 residues long. CDR3 coding DNA: TGTGCCAGCAGCTCAGACGGCTATAATTCACCCCTCCACTTT. Amino acid sequence: CASSSDGYNSPLHF.

The chain uses TRBV12-3 or TRBV12-4 and TRBJ1-1; perhaps TRBD1 as D (6 bases). V was cut by 3 bases and J by 9 bases, with 8 bases left in between. The CDR3 is 11 amino acids. CDR3 loop: CASSFRGQAFF. The CDR3 nucleotides read TGTGCCAGCAGTTTTCGGGGGCAAGCTTTCTTT.

The CDR3 bases are TGTGCCAGCAGCGGGGGCACCTCCTACGAGCAGTACTTC. Its protein is CASSGGTSYEQYF. This chain links TRBV3-1 (or the pseudogene TRBV3-2) with TRBJ2-7; tentatively, D is TRBD1 (6 bases). Trimming cost V 5 bases and J 0 bases, with 8 bases left between them. In germline, CDR1 is LGHDT, CDR2 YNNKEL (reference sequence). The CDR3 totals 13 residues.

This clone has a handful of counts. The chain carries TRBV5-1 and TRBJ1-1, with unresolved D. Trimming cost V 0 bases and J 6 bases, with 15 bases left between them. This CDR3 has 15 residues. CDR1 is SGHRS and CDR2 is YFSETQ in the germline V gene. CDR3 in amino acids: CASSLGSRSGAEAFF. The DNA of the CDR3 is TGCGCCAGCAGCTTGGGGTCACGCTCAGGAGCTGAAGCTTTCTTT.

The genes are TRBV27 and TRBJ1-6; 8 nucleotides agree with TRBD1. Germline V gene sequence: CDR1 MNHEY, CDR2 SMNVEV (reference sequence). V gave up 6 bases and J gave up 11 bases; unmatched junction bases: 9. The CDR3 is made up of 14 amino acids. The CDR3 sequence: CASSLQGGMTPLHF. CDR3 bases: TGTGCCAGCAGCTTACAGGGGGGTATGACACCCCTCCACTTT.

This sequence joins TRBV18 and TRBJ2-2; no definite D call. The CDR3 consists of 17 residues. Germline V lookup: CDR1 KGHSH, CDR2 LQKENI. V shed 1 base and J shed 0 bases, with 12 bases lying between them. The CDR3 DNA reads TGTGCCAGCTCACCACGCCCGTCAGGAGCGAACACCGGGGAGCTGTTTTTT. This encodes CASSPRPSGANTGELFF.

The J gene is TRBJ2-1, the V gene TRBV20-1; no clear D. Trimming left V 5 bases short and J 6 bases short, with 8 bases between. The V gene's germline CDR1 is DFQATT and CDR2 SNEGSKA (reference sequence). The CDR3 spans 11 residues. DNA of the CDR3: TGCAGTGCTTCGAGAAGCAATGAGCAGTTCTTC. Residues: CSASRSNEQFF.